This is a list of T cell receptor beta chains from one sample in a study of T cells in Graves' hyperthyroidism and ophthalmopathy. TCRdb fed the multiplex PCR reads into MiXCR, producing one record per CDR3 protein. The repertoire holds about 710,000 distinct CDR3 sequences, with around 17% as singletons. The sample was blood. Receptor source: a man younger than 35 with Graves' hyperthyroidism. Each CDR3 is given with its conserved first and last residue. Each record gives: V gene, clone size, CDR3 length, D gene, CDR3 protein. The D gene is left open where the match is weak. Clone size is stated in some rows and not others, as once, few, many or a class when expanded.

V: TRBV27
size: few
length: 16
D: NA
CDR3: CASSPRGRGAYQPQHF

V: TRBV7-9
size: few
length: 15
D: NA
CDR3: CASSLGGDFTYEQYF

V: TRBV11-2
size: NA
length: 19
D: TRBD2
CDR3: CASSSGLAGEVFTYNEQFF

V: TRBV7-3
size: many
length: 16
D: TRBD2
CDR3: CASSLTGLAAADTQYF

V: TRBV7-8
size: few
length: 17
D: NA
CDR3: CASSLAWQTSSGNTIYF

V: TRBV7-9
size: NA
length: 16
D: NA
CDR3: CASRWGGAFGDNEQFF

V: TRBV4-2
size: few
length: 15
D: NA
CDR3: CASSQDPRRDQPQHF

V: TRBV18
size: NA
length: 14
D: TRBD2
CDR3: CASSPGGGKETQYF

V: TRBV28
size: many
length: 16
D: TRBD2
CDR3: CASSFLLAGFTDTQYF

V: TRBV3-1
size: many
length: 12
D: NA
CDR3: CASSLSEGEAFF

V: TRBV3-1
size: many
length: 13
D: NA
CDR3: CASSPTAWTEAFF

V: TRBV30
size: many
length: 15
D: NA
CDR3: CAWSAPGRFNQPQHF

V: TRBV4-2
size: NA
length: 15
D: NA
CDR3: CASSQSRVENQPQHF

V: TRBV6-2/TRBV6-3
size: many
length: 13
D: NA
CDR3: CASSHGRYNEQFF

V: TRBV12-3/TRBV12-4
size: few
length: 14
D: NA
CDR3: CASSLWTDNYGYTF

V: TRBV18
size: NA
length: 16
D: NA
CDR3: CASSPTQVTSTDTQYF

V: TRBV6-5
size: many
length: 13
D: NA
CDR3: CASSYGQNTEAFF

V: TRBV6-1
size: NA
length: 12
D: NA
CDR3: CAVPAGNEKLFF

V: TRBV7-3
size: few
length: 17
D: NA
CDR3: CASSLEGSIQDTGELFF

V: TRBV19
size: NA
length: 14
D: TRBD1
CDR3: CASSTTGGIYGYTF

V: TRBV24-1
size: few
length: 17
D: TRBD2
CDR3: CATRASPGLAIADTQYF

V: TRBV11-2
size: NA
length: 15
D: NA
CDR3: CASSQVGLLTHEQYF

V: TRBV19
size: NA
length: 13
D: NA
CDR3: CASNIGGNYGYTF

V: TRBV9
size: NA
length: 16
D: NA
CDR3: CASSVPFGRENTEAFF

V: TRBV29-1
size: few
length: 15
D: NA
CDR3: CSVEPTAGRTGELFF

V: TRBV11-1
size: many
length: 13
D: NA
CDR3: CASSGTRYNEQFF

V: TRBV28
size: few
length: 13
D: NA
CDR3: CASSTKTGRPQHF

V: TRBV12-3/TRBV12-4
size: few
length: 15
D: NA
CDR3: CASSSGTPTSETQYF

V: TRBV20-1
size: many
length: 11
D: NA
CDR3: CSAGPAGTQYF

V: TRBV11-2
size: many
length: 16
D: NA
CDR3: CASSLARTFGTDTQYF

V: TRBV10-3
size: NA
length: 14
D: NA
CDR3: CAISESDVWNEQFF

V: TRBV5-1
size: NA
length: 13
D: NA
CDR3: CASSLGGVREQYF

V: TRBV5-4
size: NA
length: 17
D: TRBD2
CDR3: CASSLGAGGRLTDTQYF

V: TRBV27
size: many
length: 13
D: NA
CDR3: CASSSGVNTEAFF

V: TRBV11-2
size: few
length: 15
D: TRBD2
CDR3: CASSFGTNSYNEQLF